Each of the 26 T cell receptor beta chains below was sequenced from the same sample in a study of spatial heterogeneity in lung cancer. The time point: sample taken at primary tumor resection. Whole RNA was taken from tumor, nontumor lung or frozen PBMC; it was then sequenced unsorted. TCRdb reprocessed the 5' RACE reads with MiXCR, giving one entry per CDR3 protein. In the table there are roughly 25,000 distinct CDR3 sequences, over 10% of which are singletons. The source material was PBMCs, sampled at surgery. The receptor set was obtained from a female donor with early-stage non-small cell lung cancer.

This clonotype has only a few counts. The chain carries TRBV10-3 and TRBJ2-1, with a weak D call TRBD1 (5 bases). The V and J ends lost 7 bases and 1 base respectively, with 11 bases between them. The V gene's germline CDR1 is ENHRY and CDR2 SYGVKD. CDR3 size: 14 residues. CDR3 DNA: TGTGCCATCAAGGGGCAGGGTTCCTACAATGAGCAGTTCTTC. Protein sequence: CAIKGQGSYNEQFF.

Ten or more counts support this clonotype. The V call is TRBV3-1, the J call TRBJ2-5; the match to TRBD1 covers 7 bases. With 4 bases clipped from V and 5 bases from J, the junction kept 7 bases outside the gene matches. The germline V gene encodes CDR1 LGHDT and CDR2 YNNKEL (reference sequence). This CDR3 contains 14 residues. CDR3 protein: CASSLWDSPETQYF. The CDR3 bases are TGTGCCAGCAGCCTGTGGGACAGTCCGGAGACCCAGTACTTC.

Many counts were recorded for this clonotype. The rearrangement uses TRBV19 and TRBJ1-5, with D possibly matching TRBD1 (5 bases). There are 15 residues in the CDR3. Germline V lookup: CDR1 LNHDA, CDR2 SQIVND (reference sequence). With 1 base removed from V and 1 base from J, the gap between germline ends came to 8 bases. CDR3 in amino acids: CASSIAGGSNQPQHF. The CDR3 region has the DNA TGTGCCAGTAGTATAGCGGGGGGGAGCAATCAGCCCCAGCATTTT.

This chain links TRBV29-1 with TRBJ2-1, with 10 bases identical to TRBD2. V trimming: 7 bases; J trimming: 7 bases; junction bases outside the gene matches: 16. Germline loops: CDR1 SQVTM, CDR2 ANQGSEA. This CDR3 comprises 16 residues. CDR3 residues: CSAHLGSASGSNEQFF. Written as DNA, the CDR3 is TGCAGCGCCCATTTGGGGAGTGCTAGCGGGAGTAATGAGCAGTTCTTC.

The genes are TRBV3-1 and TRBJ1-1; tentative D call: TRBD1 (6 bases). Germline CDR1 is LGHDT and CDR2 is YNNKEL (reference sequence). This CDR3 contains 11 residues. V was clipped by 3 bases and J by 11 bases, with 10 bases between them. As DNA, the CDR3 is TGTGCCAGCAGCCAGGGACAAGTCGCTTTCTTT. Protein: CASSQGQVAFF.

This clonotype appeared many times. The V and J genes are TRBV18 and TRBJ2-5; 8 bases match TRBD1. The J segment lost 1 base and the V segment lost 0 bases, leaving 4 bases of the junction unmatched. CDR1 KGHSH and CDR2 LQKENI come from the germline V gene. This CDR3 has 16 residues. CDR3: CASSPPNRGSQETQYF. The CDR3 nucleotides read TGTGCCAGCTCACCACCTAACAGGGGGAGCCAAGAGACCCAGTACTTC.

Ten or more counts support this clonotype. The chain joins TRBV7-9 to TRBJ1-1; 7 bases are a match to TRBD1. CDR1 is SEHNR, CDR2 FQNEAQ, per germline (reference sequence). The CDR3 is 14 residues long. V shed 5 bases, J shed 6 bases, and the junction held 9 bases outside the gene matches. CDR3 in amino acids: CASSLLFGTAEAFF. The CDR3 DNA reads TGTGCCAGCAGCCTCCTTTTCGGGACAGCTGAAGCTTTCTTT.

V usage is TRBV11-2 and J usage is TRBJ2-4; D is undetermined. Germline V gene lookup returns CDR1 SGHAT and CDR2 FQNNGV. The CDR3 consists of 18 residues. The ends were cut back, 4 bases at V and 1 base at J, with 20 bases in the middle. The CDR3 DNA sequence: TGTGCCAGCAGCTCCGTGGTGGCCCGCTCCATTGCCAAAAACATTCAGTACTTC. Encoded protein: CASSSVVARSIAKNIQYF.

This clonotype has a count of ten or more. The CDR3 reads CSGSRPANPSTDTQYF. The CDR3 region has the DNA TGCAGCGGATCCCGCCCAGCAAACCCTAGCACAGATACGCAGTATTTT. The rearrangement links TRBV29-1 to TRBJ2-3, with unresolved D. V gave up 7 bases and J gave up 0 bases, with 20 bases separating them. CDR1 is SQVTM and CDR2 is ANQGSEA in the germline V gene. The CDR3 is made up of 16 amino acids.

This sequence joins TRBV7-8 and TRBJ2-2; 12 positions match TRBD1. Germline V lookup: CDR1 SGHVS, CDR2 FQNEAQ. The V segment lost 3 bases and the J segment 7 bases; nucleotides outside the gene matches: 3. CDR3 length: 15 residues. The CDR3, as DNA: TGTGCCAGCAGCTTGGGACAGGGGGCGATCGGGGAGCTGTTTTTT. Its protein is CASSLGQGAIGELFF.

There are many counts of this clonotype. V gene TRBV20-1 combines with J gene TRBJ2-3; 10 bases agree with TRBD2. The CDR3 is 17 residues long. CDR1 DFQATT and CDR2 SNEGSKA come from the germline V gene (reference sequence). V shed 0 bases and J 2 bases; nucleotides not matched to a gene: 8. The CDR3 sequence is CSARDQRTSGYTDTQYF. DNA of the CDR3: TGCAGTGCTAGAGATCAGAGGACTAGCGGATACACAGATACGCAGTATTTT.

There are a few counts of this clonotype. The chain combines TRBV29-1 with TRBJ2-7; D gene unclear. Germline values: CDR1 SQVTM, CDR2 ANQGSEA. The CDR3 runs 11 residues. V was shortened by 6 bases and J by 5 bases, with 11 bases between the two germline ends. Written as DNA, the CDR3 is TGCAGCGTGGCCGAGGCCCACGAGCAGTACTTC. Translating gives CSVAEAHEQYF.

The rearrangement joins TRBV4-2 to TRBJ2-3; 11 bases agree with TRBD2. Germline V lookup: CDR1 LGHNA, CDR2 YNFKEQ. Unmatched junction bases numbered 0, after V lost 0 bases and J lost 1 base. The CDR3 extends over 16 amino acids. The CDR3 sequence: CASSQELAGGTDTQYF. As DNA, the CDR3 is TGTGCCAGCAGCCAAGAACTAGCGGGAGGCACAGATACGCAGTATTTT.

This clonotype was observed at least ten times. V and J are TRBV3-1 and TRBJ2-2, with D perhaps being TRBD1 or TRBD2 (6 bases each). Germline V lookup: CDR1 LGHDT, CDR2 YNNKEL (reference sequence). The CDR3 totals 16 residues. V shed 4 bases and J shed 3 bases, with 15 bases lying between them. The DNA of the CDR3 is TGTGCCAGCAGCCCCACGGGGGCGCGGGACACCGGGGAGCTGTTTTTT. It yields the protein CASSPTGARDTGELFF.

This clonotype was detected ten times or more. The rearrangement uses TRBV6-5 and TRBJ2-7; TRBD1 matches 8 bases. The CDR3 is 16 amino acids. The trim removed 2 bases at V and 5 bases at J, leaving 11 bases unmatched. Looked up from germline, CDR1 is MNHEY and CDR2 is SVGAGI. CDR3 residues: CASSYQRDRFFDEQYF. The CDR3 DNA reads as TGTGCCAGCAGTTACCAACGGGACAGGTTCTTCGACGAGCAGTACTTC.

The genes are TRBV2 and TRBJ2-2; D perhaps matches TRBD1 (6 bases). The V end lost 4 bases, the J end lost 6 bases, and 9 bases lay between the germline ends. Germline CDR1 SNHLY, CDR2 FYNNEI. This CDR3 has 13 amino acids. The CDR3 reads CASSATGAGELFF. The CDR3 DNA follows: TGTGCCAGCAGTGCGACAGGTGCCGGGGAGCTGTTTTTT.

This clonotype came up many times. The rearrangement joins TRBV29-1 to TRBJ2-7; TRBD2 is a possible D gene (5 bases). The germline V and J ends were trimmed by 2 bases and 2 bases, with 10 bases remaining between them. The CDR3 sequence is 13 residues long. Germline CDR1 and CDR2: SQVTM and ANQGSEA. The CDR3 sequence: CSVETRNPYEQYF. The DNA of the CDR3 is TGCAGCGTTGAAACTAGGAATCCCTACGAGCAGTACTTC.

CDR3 in amino acids: CAIRRTGGQETQYF. CDR3 bases: TGTGCCATCAGGCGGACAGGGGGCCAAGAGACCCAGTACTTC. The chain couples TRBV10-3 to TRBJ2-5, with 10 bases matching TRBD1. The CDR3 sequence is 14 residues long. Germline V gives CDR1 ENHRY, CDR2 SYGVKD. V lost 6 bases and J lost 1; bases outside the gene matches: 2.

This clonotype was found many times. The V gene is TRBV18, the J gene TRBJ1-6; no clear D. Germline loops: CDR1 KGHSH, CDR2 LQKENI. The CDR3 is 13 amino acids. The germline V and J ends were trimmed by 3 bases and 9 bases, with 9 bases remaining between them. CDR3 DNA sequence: TGTGCCAGCTCACCGGGAGAGGCTTCACCCCTCCACTTT. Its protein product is CASSPGEASPLHF.

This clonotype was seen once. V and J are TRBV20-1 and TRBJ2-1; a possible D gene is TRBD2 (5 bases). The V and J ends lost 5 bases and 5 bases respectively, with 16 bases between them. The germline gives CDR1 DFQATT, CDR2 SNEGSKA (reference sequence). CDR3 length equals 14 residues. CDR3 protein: CSAPESGSDNEQFF. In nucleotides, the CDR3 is TGCAGTGCTCCCGAAAGCGGTAGTGACAATGAGCAGTTCTTC.

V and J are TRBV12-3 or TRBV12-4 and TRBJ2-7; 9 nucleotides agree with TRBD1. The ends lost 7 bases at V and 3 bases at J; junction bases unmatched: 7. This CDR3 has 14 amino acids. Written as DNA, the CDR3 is TGTGCCAGCACCCTGAGGGACAGGGACTACGAGCAGTACTTC. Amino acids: CASTLRDRDYEQYF.

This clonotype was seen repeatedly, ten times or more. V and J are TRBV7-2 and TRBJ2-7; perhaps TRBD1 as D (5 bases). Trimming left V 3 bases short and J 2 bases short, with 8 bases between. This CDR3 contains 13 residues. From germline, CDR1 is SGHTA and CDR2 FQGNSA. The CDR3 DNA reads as TGTGCCAGCAGCTTTCAGGGAACCTACGAGCAGTACTTC. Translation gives CASSFQGTYEQYF.

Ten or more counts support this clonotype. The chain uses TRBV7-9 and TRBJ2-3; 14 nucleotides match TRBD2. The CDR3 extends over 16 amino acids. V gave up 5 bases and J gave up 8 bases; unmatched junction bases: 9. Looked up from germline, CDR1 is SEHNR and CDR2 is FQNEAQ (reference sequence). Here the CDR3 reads CASSQGLAGAPVTQYF. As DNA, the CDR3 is TGTGCCAGCAGCCAGGGACTAGCGGGGGCACCGGTTACGCAGTATTTT.

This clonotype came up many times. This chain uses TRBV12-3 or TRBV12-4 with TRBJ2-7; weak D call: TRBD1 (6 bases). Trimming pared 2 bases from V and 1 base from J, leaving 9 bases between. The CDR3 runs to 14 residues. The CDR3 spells CASSLMGTSYEQYF. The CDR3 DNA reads TGTGCCAGCAGTTTAATGGGGACATCCTACGAGCAGTACTTC.

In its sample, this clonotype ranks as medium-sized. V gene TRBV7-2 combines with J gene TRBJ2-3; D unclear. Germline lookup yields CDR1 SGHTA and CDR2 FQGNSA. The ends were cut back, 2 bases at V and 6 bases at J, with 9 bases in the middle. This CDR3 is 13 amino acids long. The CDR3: CASSLHGLDTQYF. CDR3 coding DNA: TGTGCCAGCAGCTTACATGGTTTGGATACGCAGTATTTT.

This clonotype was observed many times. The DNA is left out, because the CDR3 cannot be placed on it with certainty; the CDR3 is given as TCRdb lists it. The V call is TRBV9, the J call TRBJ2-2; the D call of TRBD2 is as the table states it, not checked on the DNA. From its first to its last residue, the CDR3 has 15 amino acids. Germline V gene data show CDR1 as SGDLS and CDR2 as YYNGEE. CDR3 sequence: CASSVSGRWTGSCFF.